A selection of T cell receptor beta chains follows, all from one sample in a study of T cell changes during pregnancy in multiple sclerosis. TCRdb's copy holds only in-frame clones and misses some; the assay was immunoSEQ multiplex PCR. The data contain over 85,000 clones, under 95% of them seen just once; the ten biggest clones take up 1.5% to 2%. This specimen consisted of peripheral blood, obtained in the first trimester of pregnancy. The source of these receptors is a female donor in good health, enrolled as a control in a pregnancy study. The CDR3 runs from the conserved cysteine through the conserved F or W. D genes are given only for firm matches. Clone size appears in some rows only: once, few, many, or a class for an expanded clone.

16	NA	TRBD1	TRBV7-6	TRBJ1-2	CASSLTQGAGNYGYTF	TGTGCCAGCAGCTTAACTCAGGGGGCCGGTAACTATGGCTACACCTTC
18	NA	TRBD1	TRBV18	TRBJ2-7	CASSPRLSGTGYNYEQYF	TGTGCCAGCTCACCACGTCTATCCGGGACAGGGTACAACTACGAGCAGTACTTC
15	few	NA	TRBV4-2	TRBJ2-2	CASSRGRAGTGELFF	TGTGCCAGCTCCCGGGGACGGGCGGGGACCGGGGAGCTGTTTTTT
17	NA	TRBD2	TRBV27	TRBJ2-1	CASNPTFSGGSYNEQFF	TGTGCCAGCAATCCCACATTTAGCGGGGGGAGCTACAATGAGCAGTTCTTC
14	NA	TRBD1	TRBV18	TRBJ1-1	CASSPGQGNTEAFF	TGTGCCAGCTCACCGGGACAGGGAAACACTGAAGCTTTCTTT
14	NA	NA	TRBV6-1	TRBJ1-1	CASRGDTMNTEAFF	TGTGCCAGCAGGGGTGACACCATGAACACTGAAGCTTTCTTT
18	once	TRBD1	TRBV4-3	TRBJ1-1	CASSQGGQGAGWNTEAFF	TGCGCCAGCAGTCAAGGTGGACAGGGGGCTGGTTGGAACACTGAAGCTTTCTTT
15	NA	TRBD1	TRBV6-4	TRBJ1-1	CASSESGTANTEAFF	TGTGCCAGCAGTGAGTCCGGGACAGCGAACACTGAAGCTTTCTTT
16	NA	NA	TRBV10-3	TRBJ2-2	CAISEGGAADTGELFF	TGTGCCATCAGTGAAGGAGGGGCCGCCGACACCGGGGAGCTGTTTTTT
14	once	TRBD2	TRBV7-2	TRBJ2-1	CASSLRGGYNEQFF	TGTGCCAGCAGCTTACGGGGGGGCTACAATGAGCAGTTCTTC
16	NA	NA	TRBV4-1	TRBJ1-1	CASSQEGGLGNTEAFF	TGCGCCAGCAGCCAAGAAGGAGGACTGGGTAACACTGAAGCTTTCTTT
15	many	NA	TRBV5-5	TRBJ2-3	CASSGGLGDVDTQYF	TGTGCCAGCAGCGGGGGGTTGGGCGACGTGGATACGCAGTATTTT
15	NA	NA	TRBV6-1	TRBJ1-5	CASSEGQKRNQPQHF	TGTGCCAGCAGTGAAGGTCAGAAGCGTAATCAGCCCCAGCATTTT
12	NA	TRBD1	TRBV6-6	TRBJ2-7	CASGTGTHEQYF	TGTGCCAGCGGGACAGGTACCCACGAGCAGTACTTC
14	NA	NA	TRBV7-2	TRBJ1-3	CASSYQGSGNTIYF	TGTGCCAGCAGCTACCAGGGAAGTGGAAACACCATATATTTT
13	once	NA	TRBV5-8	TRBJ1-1	CASSFVKNTEAFF	TGTGCCAGCAGCTTTGTTAAGAACACTGAAGCTTTCTTT
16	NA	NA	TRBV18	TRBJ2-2	CASSLGQLTNTGELFF	TGTGCCAGCTCACTCGGACAGCTTACGAACACCGGGGAGCTGTTTTTT
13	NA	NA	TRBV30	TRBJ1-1	CAWSQSKNTEAFF	TGTGCCTGGAGTCAGTCCAAGAACACTGAAGCTTTCTTT
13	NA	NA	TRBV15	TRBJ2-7	CATSRPPPYEQYF	TGTGCCACCAGCAGACCCCCTCCCTACGAGCAGTACTTC
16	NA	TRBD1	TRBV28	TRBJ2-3	CASSLPPGQSTDTQYF	TGTGCCAGCAGTCTACCCCCGGGACAGAGCACAGATACGCAGTATTTT
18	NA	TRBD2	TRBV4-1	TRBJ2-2	CASSQATVQRGFTGELFF	TGCGCCAGCAGCCAAGCGACCGTCCAGCGGGGGTTCACCGGGGAGCTGTTTTTT
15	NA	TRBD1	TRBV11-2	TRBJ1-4	CASSFHRGQDEKLFF	TGTGCCAGCAGTTTTCACAGGGGGCAGGATGAAAAACTGTTTTTT
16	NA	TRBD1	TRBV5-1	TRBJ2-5	CASSPGTGGYQETQYF	TGCGCCAGCAGCCCCGGGACAGGTGGATACCAAGAGACCCAGTACTTC
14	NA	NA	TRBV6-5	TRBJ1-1	CASSSTGLNTEAFF	TGTGCCAGCAGTTCGACGGGACTCAACACTGAAGCTTTCTTT
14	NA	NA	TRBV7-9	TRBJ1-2	CASSLAPGAYGYTF	TGTGCCAGCAGCTTAGCCCCCGGAGCCTATGGCTACACCTTC
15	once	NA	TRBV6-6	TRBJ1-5	CASSFERISNQPQHF	TGTGCCAGCAGCTTCGAGAGAATCAGCAATCAGCCCCAGCATTTT
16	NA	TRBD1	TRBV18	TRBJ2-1	CASSPGQGPTYNEQFF	TGTGCCAGCTCACCCGGACAGGGGCCGACCTACAATGAGCAGTTCTTC
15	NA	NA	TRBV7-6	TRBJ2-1	CASSSKGDTYNEQFF	TGTGCCAGCAGCTCCAAGGGGGACACCTACAATGAGCAGTTCTTC
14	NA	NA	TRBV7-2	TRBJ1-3	CASSLSHRVDTIYF	TGTGCCAGCAGCTTATCCCACAGGGTGGACACCATATATTTT